This T cell receptor (beta chain) was observed in a study of monozygotic twins with inflammatory bowel disease (dated by TCRdb to the late 2010s). About the investigation overall: In total, approximately 28 monozygotic twin pairs made up the full study: 19 Danish pairs, all IBD-discordant, plus nine German pairs, of which four were IBD-concordant and five were IBD-discordant. Disease-associated traits were sought mainly through comparisons between IBD patients and their genetically identical healthy co-twins within discordant pairs. Each individual had, on average, about 151 000 unique TCRalpha sequences and 181 000 unique TCRbeta sequences available for analysis. Paper-wide results and their limitations: Fewer clonotypes were shared with other individuals by IBD patients than by healthy twins, most markedly in patients showing signs of disease activity. No single strong signal or clonotype linked to IBD turned up in the results, so the idea that one exists was not supported. No difference in repertoire similarity was observed between concordant and discordant twins, possibly owing to limited statistical power. Measured by the inverse Simpson index, TCRbeta repertoire diversity was lower in IBD patients than in their healthy co-twins. Differing immunosuppressive treatments among patients may have added background noise and inter-individual variability to the repertoires. Different T cell subtypes could not be distinguished in the analysis.

Taken from the germline V gene (reference sequence), the CDR1 and CDR2 loops are DFQATT and SNEGSKA. The CDR3 holds 15 amino acids from the cysteine to the phenylalanine. No nucleotide data were recorded. Comment on this clonotype: Its antigen is unknown.

Libraries came from 5' RACE. Preparation of each TCR library used around 3,500 ng of total RNA. For each sample, cDNA synthesis was carried out in eight separate reactions using SMARTScribe reverse transcriptase. During cDNA synthesis, template switching introduced unique molecular identifiers that contained a 6-nucleotide sample barcode. TCRalpha and TCRbeta cDNA was amplified in two nested PCRs of 16 and 9 cycles, and bead purification was carried out after each PCR. Before amplification, the cDNA was both treated with uracil DNA-glycosylase and purified with the QIAquick PCR purification kit. The second PCR was the step at which Illumina TruSeq-compatible adapters and sample-specific barcodes were added. Library quality and concentration were assessed using TapeStation and Qubit, and 4.5 to 6.5 ng of each library was pooled. Pooled libraries were sequenced on an Illumina HiSeq2500 single-index Rapid Run with 2 x 100 bp reads and custom sequencing primers. From the authors' description of their analysis: MiGEC version 1.2.6 was used for UMI-based consensus assembly to correct PCR and sequencing errors. MiXCR version 2.1.1 was used to carry out V(D)J alignment, clonotype assembly and CDR3 extraction. Normalisation of gene usage, clonotype sharing and MAIT/NKT TCR abundance was achieved by analysing the top 1000, 10 000 and 20 000 clonotypes per sample. After downsampling to 27 000 UMIs, diversity was calculated as the inverse Simpson index using the vegan R package. Paired Mann-Whitney U tests were applied to discordant twin pairs, and Benjamini-Hochberg correction was used for multiple testing. Through TCRdb reprocessing, the reads give one entry per CDR3 protein sequence; DNA is omitted. The V and J calls were determined by TCRdb, not by the authors. The sample table gives over 110,000 distinct CDR3 sequences. The ten top clones hold less than 3% of the sample.

From each donor, an approximately 2.5 ml peripheral blood sample was collected into PAXgene tubes and kept at -80 degrees C. Total RNA was isolated from whole blood with the PAXgene blood miRNA kit on an automated QIAcube, without T cell sorting. Peripheral blood from monozygotic twin pairs, either concordant or discordant for inflammatory bowel disease, underwent deep TCRalpha and TCRbeta repertoire profiling that used unique molecular barcoding. Smoking habits were recorded for all twin pairs, and individuals were classified as current, former or never smokers. The V gene is TRBV20-1 and the J gene is TRBJ1-2. The specimen sequenced was blood. The clonotype was recovered from a human donor with ulcerative colitis or Crohn's disease, or a healthy co-twin of an affected twin (not recorded which). The CDR3: CSARDLSPSHYGYTF.